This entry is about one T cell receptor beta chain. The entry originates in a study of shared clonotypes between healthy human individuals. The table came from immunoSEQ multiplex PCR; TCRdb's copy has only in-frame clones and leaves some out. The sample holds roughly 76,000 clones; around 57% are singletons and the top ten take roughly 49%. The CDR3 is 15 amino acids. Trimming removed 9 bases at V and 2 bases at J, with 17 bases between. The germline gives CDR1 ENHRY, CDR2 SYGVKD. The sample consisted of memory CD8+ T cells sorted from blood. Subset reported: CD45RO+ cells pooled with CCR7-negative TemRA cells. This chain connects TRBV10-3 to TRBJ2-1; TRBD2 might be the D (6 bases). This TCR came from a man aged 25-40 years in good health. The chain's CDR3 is CAINRDSPAYNEQFF. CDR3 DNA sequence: TGTGCCATAAACCGGGACTCCCCGGCCTACAATGAGCAGTTCTTC.